The text below deals with one TCR beta chain. The CDR3 is 14 amino acids. V was clipped by 3 bases and J by 2 bases; unmatched bases: 5. Per germline, CDR1 SQVTM and CDR2 ANQGSEA. The record originates from a study of blood T cell repertoires in COVID-19. About the study: Sites in the United States, Italy and Spain provided acute and convalescent COVID-19 samples. Sources were T cells, B-cell-depleted T cells, or PBMCs; the material itself was cDNA or gDNA.

As originally analysed: Amplification from reference gene primers served as the basis for estimated nucleated cell counts. TCRdb's table, derived via immunoSEQ multiplex PCR, lists solely in-frame clones and lacks some. That table is the source of V, J and clone size, and D and trimming were worked out from the DNA. Here the sample spans 220,000 or so clones, 84% being singletons. The age range of participants was about 18 to 90 years, with residence in about two dozen US areas. Input material: PBMCs or T cells enriched from blood (not recorded which). The gene calls are TRBV29-1 and TRBJ2-7, with 9 bases matching TRBD2. This receptor was identified in a woman aged 35 to 49 who had recovered from COVID-19. The CDR3 loop is CSVERAGGPYEQYF. CDR3 DNA sequence: TGCAGCGTTGAGAGGGCGGGAGGGCCCTACGAGCAGTACTTC.